These 2 T cell receptor beta chains came from one sample sequenced in a study of blood T cell repertoires in COVID-19. TCRdb's copy holds only in-frame clones and misses some; the assay was immunoSEQ multiplex PCR. The sample consists of 250,000 to 400,000 clones, about 91% of them appearing once. The sequencing sample was made of peripheral blood. These receptor sequences come from a woman aged 30 to 39 with COVID-19, enrolled during active disease.

V is TRBV6-5 and J is TRBJ2-5, with TRBD2 matching 13 bases. The germline CDR1 and CDR2 sequences are MNHEY and SVGAGI. V lost 6 bases and J lost 2; bases outside the gene matches: 3. The CDR3 covers 15 residues. Here the CDR3 reads CASRTSGGSQETQYF. In DNA, the CDR3 is TGTGCCAGCAGGACTAGCGGGGGGTCACAAGAGACCCAGTACTTC.

This chain connects TRBV19 to TRBJ1-3; 8 nucleotides match TRBD1. Germline values: CDR1 LNHDA, CDR2 SQIVND (reference sequence). This CDR3 is 16 amino acids long. Unmatched junction bases numbered 3, after V lost 2 bases and J lost 0 bases. The CDR3 DNA reads TGTGCCAGTAGTATAATCCAGGGGGCCTCTGGAAACACCATATATTTT. Protein: CASSIIQGASGNTIYF. Supplemented by reference TRBV19 and TRBJ1-3, the full variable domain reads DGGITQSPKYLFRKEGQNVTLSCEQNLNHDAMYWYRQDPGQGLRLIYYSQIVNDFQKGDIAEGYSVSREKKESFPLTVTSAQKNPTAFYLCASSIIQGASGNTIYFGEGSWLTVV.